This is a list of T cell receptor beta chains from one sample in a study of cytomegalovirus exposure and HLA in healthy donors. Libraries were prepared by immunoSEQ multiplex PCR; TCRdb keeps only in-frame clonotypes and omits some of them. The sample records roughly 130,000 clones, roughly 82% being singletons. The sequenced material came from PBMCs. Receptor source: a man aged 45-60 years in good health and CMV-seronegative. CDR3s include the opening cysteine and the closing phenylalanine or tryptophan. Fields, in order: V gene, J gene, clone size, D gene, CDR3 DNA, CDR3 protein. The D gene is left open where the match is weak. Size values are once, few and many counts, or a class for expanded clones, and some rows have none.

>TRBV4-2|TRBJ2-5|few|TRBD2
TGTGCCAGCAGCCAAGAGCTAGCGGGGGGGCCGACGAAAGAGACCCAGTACTTC
CASSQELAGGPTKETQYF
>TRBV10-1|TRBJ2-1|-|-
TGCGCCAGCAGTGAAACAGGAGGGATCAATGAGCAGTTCTTC
CASSETGGINEQFF
>TRBV10-2|TRBJ2-3|-|-
TGCGCCAGCAGCCAAGTACCCCCCTGGCCAGATACGCAGTATTTT
CASSQVPPWPDTQYF
>TRBV30|TRBJ2-1|-|TRBD2
TGTGCCTGGAGTGTACTAGCGGGGGTTAGCTCCTACAATGAGCAGTTCTTC
CAWSVLAGVSSYNEQFF
>TRBV28|TRBJ1-5|-|TRBD1
TGTGCCAGCGGGGTCATAAGGGGGCGCAGGGATCAGCCCCAGCATTTT
CASGVIRGRRDQPQHF
>TRBV7-9|TRBJ1-6|-|TRBD1
TGTGCCAGCAGCTCCCAGGCGGGACAGTCCAATTCACCCCTCCACTTT
CASSSQAGQSNSPLHF
>TRBV6-4|TRBJ2-2|-|-
TGTGCCAGCAGCACGGACAGTACGAACACCGGGGAGCTGTTTTTT
CASSTDSTNTGELFF
>TRBV15|TRBJ1-2|-|-
TGTGCCACCAGCAGCGTCCTAGGCAGGGCAAACTATGGCTACACCTTC
CATSSVLGRANYGYTF
>TRBV7-8|TRBJ1-2|-|TRBD1
TGTGCCAGCAGCCCAGGCCGGACAGGGGGCGGCGGCTACACCTTC
CASSPGRTGGGGYTF
>TRBV29-1|TRBJ1-1|-|TRBD1
TGCAGCGTCGGACCGGGACAGGGAGTTGAAGCTTTCTTT
CSVGPGQGVEAFF
>TRBV6-5|TRBJ1-3|-|-
TGTGCCAGCAGTTACGACGGGAGCTCTGGAAACACCATATATTTT
CASSYDGSSGNTIYF
>TRBV27|TRBJ2-7|few|-
TGTGCCAGCGGGTTTATTGAGCGGGTCACCTACGAGCAGTACTTC
CASGFIERVTYEQYF
>TRBV6-5|TRBJ1-1|-|-
TGTGCCAGCAGTTCGGGATTCCTGAACACTGAAGCTTTCTTT
CASSSGFLNTEAFF
>TRBV28|TRBJ2-2|-|TRBD2
TGTGCCACCGCGGGGGGCCTTAACACCGGGGAGCTGTTTTTT
CATAGGLNTGELFF
>TRBV4-1|TRBJ2-7|-|-
TGCGCCAGCAGCTTTCAGGGGTTCGGTTACGAGCAGTACTTC
CASSFQGFGYEQYF
>TRBV27|TRBJ2-7|-|-
TGTGCCAGCAGTTTATCTGGCGGGAACTACGAGCAGTACTTC
CASSLSGGNYEQYF
>TRBV2|TRBJ1-1|-|TRBD1
TGTGCCAGCAGCTCAGGACAGGGCATCACTGAAGCTTTCTTT
CASSSGQGITEAFF
>TRBV5-1|TRBJ2-7|-|-
TGCGCCAGCAGCTTGTATGCCGGGGTCGGCTACGAGCAGTACTTC
CASSLYAGVGYEQYF
>TRBV2|TRBJ2-5|-|-
TGTGCCAGCAGTGAACGGTCAGGGGTCCAAGAGACCCAGTACTTC
CASSERSGVQETQYF
>TRBV6-1|TRBJ2-7|-|TRBD1
TGTGCCAGCAGTGAACGGGACAGACTATACGAGCAGTACTTC
CASSERDRLYEQYF
>TRBV19|TRBJ2-1|-|TRBD1
TGTGCCAGTAGTATGAGGGGGCGATCGAATGAGCAGTTCTTC
CASSMRGRSNEQFF
>TRBV10-1|TRBJ2-7|-|TRBD2
TGCGCCAGCAGTGACGGAGCGGGGGGTTTCTACGAGCAGTACTTC
CASSDGAGGFYEQYF
>TRBV6-5|TRBJ2-7|-|-
TGTGCCAGCAGTTCTCAGGTGGGGAGCTCCTACGAGCAGTACTTC
CASSSQVGSSYEQYF
>TRBV4-1|TRBJ1-4|-|-
TGCGCCAGCAGCCCGTCAGGGGCCTACGCTACTAATGAAAAACTGTTTTTT
CASSPSGAYATNEKLFF
>TRBV5-1|TRBJ2-7|-|TRBD2
TGCGCCAGCAGCTTGGACGGGGGGTCGTACTACGAGCAGTACTTC
CASSLDGGSYYEQYF
>TRBV5-1|TRBJ2-2|-|-
TGCGCCAGCAGCCCGATGACAGCGAACACCGGGGAGCTGTTTTTT
CASSPMTANTGELFF
>TRBV2|TRBJ2-3|-|-
TGTGCCAGCAGTGACCCGGATACGCAGTATTTT
CASSDPDTQYF
>TRBV12-5|TRBJ1-2|-|TRBD1
TGTGCTAGTGGTCGAGAGACAGGGCTTAACTATGGCTACACCTTC
CASGRETGLNYGYTF
>TRBV5-4|TRBJ2-1|-|-
TGTGCCAGCAGCTTGGGTGGGGCCAACAATGAGCAGTTCTTC
CASSLGGANNEQFF
>TRBV7-9|TRBJ1-2|-|-
TGTGCCAGCACCCTCCAGCCCGGGGGAGGCTACACCTTC
CASTLQPGGGYTF
>TRBV7-9|TRBJ2-5|-|-
TGTGCCAGCAGCTTAGCGGGCAGCTTGCAAGAGACCCAGTACTTC
CASSLAGSLQETQYF
>TRBV10-3|TRBJ1-3|-|-
TGTGCCATCAGTGAGATGGGCACCTCTGGAAACACCATATATTTT
CAISEMGTSGNTIYF
>TRBV11-2|TRBJ1-1|few|TRBD1
TGTGCCAGCAGCTTAACAGGGGCGGACACTGAAGCTTTCTTT
CASSLTGADTEAFF
>TRBV7-6|TRBJ2-5|-|-
TGTGCCAGCAGCCCCGAGGGGAGGGAGACCCAGTACTTC
CASSPEGRETQYF
>TRBV18|TRBJ1-5|-|-
TGTGCCAGCTCGACCGGAATGCTCGAGGGCCGTCAGCCCCAGCATTTT
CASSTGMLEGRQPQHF
>TRBV14|TRBJ1-1|-|-
TGTGCCAGCAGTCTCCGACTGAGCACTGAAGCTTTCTTT
CASSLRLSTEAFF
>TRBV5-1|TRBJ2-7|-|-
TGCGCCAGCAGCTTGGTAGGGGACGAGCAGTACTTC
CASSLVGDEQYF
>TRBV6-1|TRBJ1-1|-|TRBD1
TGTGCCAGCAGTGAAACAGGGGGGCACACTGAAGCTTTCTTT
CASSETGGHTEAFF
>TRBV6-5|TRBJ1-2|-|TRBD1
TGTGCCAGCAGTACCCGGGACAGGGTAGACTATGGCTACACCTTC
CASSTRDRVDYGYTF
>TRBV19|TRBJ1-6|-|-
TGTGCCAGTAAAGACAGAAGGGATTCACCCCTCCACTTT
CASKDRRDSPLHF
>TRBV7-9|TRBJ2-2|few|TRBD1
TGTGCTGACCCCGGGACAGGGAATACCGGGGAGCTGTTTTTT
CADPGTGNTGELFF
>TRBV19|TRBJ2-7|-|-
TGTGCCAGTAGTTGGCAGGGGCGTGAGCAGTACTTC
CASSWQGREQYF
>TRBV19|TRBJ2-4|-|TRBD2
TGTGCCAGTAGTTCAAGAATTGGGAGCGGGGGGCCACTAGCCAAAAACATTCAGTACTTC
CASSSRIGSGGPLAKNIQYF
>TRBV5-8|TRBJ2-2|once|-
TGTGCCAGCAGCTTGACCGGGGGCACCGGGGAGCTGTTTTTT
CASSLTGGTGELFF
>TRBV7-9|TRBJ2-2|-|-
TGTGCCAGCAGCCCATATTTTAGCACCGGGGAGCTGTTTTTT
CASSPYFSTGELFF
>TRBV10-1|TRBJ2-3|-|-
TGCGCCAGCAGTGATCGACTAGTGGGGTTACCAGATACGCAGTATTTT
CASSDRLVGLPDTQYF
>TRBV18|TRBJ2-7|few|TRBD1
TGTGCCAGCTCTAAATTCGGGACAGGGGGTGGCGAGCAGTACTTC
CASSKFGTGGGEQYF
>TRBV5-1|TRBJ1-1|-|-
TGCGCCAGCAGCTTGGATTCAGGCCAGAACACTGAAGCTTTCTTT
CASSLDSGQNTEAFF
>TRBV7-2|TRBJ1-1|-|-
TGTGCCAGCAGCAGCGGGGGCACTGAAGCTTTCTTT
CASSSGGTEAFF
>TRBV5-6|TRBJ2-2|-|-
TGTGCCAGCAGCTCGGCGAACACCGGGGAGCTGTTTTTT
CASSSANTGELFF
>TRBV7-9|TRBJ2-3|-|TRBD2
TGTGCCAGCAGCCTCGCCGGGGGGGCGGTAGATACGCAGTATTTT
CASSLAGGAVDTQYF